The following is a T cell receptor beta chain sequence with its context. Semi-nested PCR with Nested Universal Primer A followed constant-region reverse priming of full-length variable regions. TCRdb recomputed calls from the 5' RACE reads with MiXCR, one row per CDR3 protein. The top ten clones hold roughly 3% of a sample with under 15,000 distinct CDR3 sequences, less than 25% of them seen once. Trimming left V 4 bases short and J 3 bases short, with 13 bases between. Germline lookup yields CDR1 SGHRS and CDR2 YFSETQ. This CDR3 has 14 amino acids. Sequencing used naive CD4+ T cells sorted from blood. The sample's subset: naive CD4+ T cells, CD4+CD45RA+CD25-. The chain is built from TRBV5-1 and TRBJ1-1; D is possibly TRBD1 (5 bases). The TCR sequence derives from a female donor with breast cancer. The CDR3 protein is CASSPRVPDTEAFF. For the CDR3, the DNA is TGCGCCAGCAGCCCCAGGGTTCCGGACACTGAAGCTTTCTTT.